This T cell receptor (beta chain) was found in a study of OX40 agonist ivuxolimab in advanced cancers. Study-level information: Ivuxolimab, which patients received intravenously every 2 weeks, was dosed at 0.01 to 10 mg/kg.

Study-level results: Among the least clonally expanded were partial responders at 0.1-3.0 mg/kg.

The V gene end was trimmed by 2 bases and the J gene end by 4 bases; junction bases not matched to a gene: 6. Germline-derived CDR1 and CDR2 are SNHLY and FYNNEI. The CDR3 contains 15 residues. With respect to this clone: Its antigen is not identified.

The protocol was immunoSEQ multiplex PCR, while the TCRdb copy is restricted to in-frame clones and leaves out a portion. Seen here are 60,000 to 90,000 clones, 80% to 90% observed once, and the top ten hold over 4%. This TCR was sampled from an adult with an advanced solid tumor such as melanoma, head and neck, liver or kidney cancer. The chain is built from TRBV2 and TRBJ1-2; TRBD1 agrees at 8 bases. The material was CD4+ or CD8+ T cells sorted from blood, obtained in a trial of the OX40 agonist ivuxolimab. The CDR3 DNA reads as TGTGCCAGCAGTGAAACCCCAGGGGGCCCCTATGGCTACACCTTC. This translates into CASSETPGGPYGYTF.